The sequence of this T cell receptor (beta chain) was determined in a study of OX40 agonist ivuxolimab in advanced cancers. Regarding the complete study: The costimulatory receptor OX40 (CD134) was targeted by ivuxolimab, a fully human IgG2 agonistic monoclonal antibody. Intravenous ivuxolimab was administered to patients every 2 weeks at six dose levels: 0.01, 0.1, 0.3, 1.5, 3 and 10 mg/kg. Of the approximately 50 dose-escalation patients, hepatocellular carcinoma was present in around 20, melanoma in around 15, renal cell carcinoma in 9 and head and neck cancer in 9. The dose-escalation cohort was 82.7% male with a mean age of about 58 years, ranging from roughly 20 to 80. Prior anti-PD-1, anti-PD-L1 or anti-CTLA-4 therapy was permitted, and 30% to 50% of dose-escalation patients had received checkpoint inhibitors. Three dose-escalation patients achieved partial responses, one with hepatocellular carcinoma and two with cutaneous melanoma. Peripheral TCRbeta sequencing was intended to test whether TCR sequence diversity was altered and clonal T-cell expansion was caused by ivuxolimab. The paper reports the monotherapy dose-escalation portion (N of about 52 patients) of the phase I ivuxolimab trial. The paper's findings and limits, for the study overall: The antigen specificity of the peripheral T cells that underwent clonal expansion was not determined. On average, CD8+ T cells showed more expanded clones than CD4+ T cells after ivuxolimab. At doses of 0.1 to 3.0 mg/kg, clonal expansion of both CD4+ and CD8+ blood T cells was observed from baseline to week 6. In the 0.1-3.0 mg/kg groups, partial responders were among the patients with the lowest normalized peripheral clonal expansion, particularly in CD8+ T cells. Low levels of normalized T-cell clonal expansion were also seen in some nonresponding patients.

CDR1 and CDR2 are read off the germline V gene as SGHAT and FQNNGV. Taken from cysteine to phenylalanine, the CDR3 has 15 residues. The entry retains the CDR3 DNA only, 45 bases that are in frame from base 1. The junction carries 16 bases between V and J, which are trimmed by 6 bases and 5 bases respectively. For sequencing of the TCRbeta CDR3 region, genomic DNA was extracted from the sorted cells. TCRbeta CDR3 regions were sequenced using the immunoSEQ Assay. TCRdb obtained this table from immuneACCESS and retained in-frame rearrangements with V and J assigned. These tables miss some clones; where compared with another copy, unresolved V genes account for less than half of the shortfall, and the remainder is unexplained. This sample holds 35,000 to 55,000 clones; just under 95% were observed only once. The ten largest account for 9.5% to 12% of the sample. Patients with autoimmune disease history or receiving systemic immunosuppression were excluded from the trial. Peripheral blood for TCR sequencing was collected from all dose cohorts at baseline, on cycle 4 day 1, and on cycle 7 day 1. The samples were taken from a phase I, first-in-human, multicenter, open-label dose-escalation trial of ivuxolimab. Adults with locally advanced or metastatic head and neck squamous cell, hepatocellular, melanoma or renal cell carcinoma were enrolled in the trial. CD4+ and CD8+ T cells were sorted separately from peripheral blood before TCR sequencing.

A note on this clone: It lacks a known antigen. Within one base of it there is no much larger clone, and no base qualities were kept.

This receptor was obtained from an adult with an advanced solid tumor such as melanoma, head and neck, liver or kidney cancer. Sample: CD4+ or CD8+ T cells sorted from blood, taken in a trial of the OX40 agonist ivuxolimab. The rearrangement joined TRBV11-2 to TRBJ1-4; the best D guess is TRBD1, with 6 bases matching. The DNA sequence is given as TGTGCCAGCAGTTTTATTTATGGACAGAATGAAAAACTGTTTTTT. It is translated as CASSFIYGQNEKLFF.